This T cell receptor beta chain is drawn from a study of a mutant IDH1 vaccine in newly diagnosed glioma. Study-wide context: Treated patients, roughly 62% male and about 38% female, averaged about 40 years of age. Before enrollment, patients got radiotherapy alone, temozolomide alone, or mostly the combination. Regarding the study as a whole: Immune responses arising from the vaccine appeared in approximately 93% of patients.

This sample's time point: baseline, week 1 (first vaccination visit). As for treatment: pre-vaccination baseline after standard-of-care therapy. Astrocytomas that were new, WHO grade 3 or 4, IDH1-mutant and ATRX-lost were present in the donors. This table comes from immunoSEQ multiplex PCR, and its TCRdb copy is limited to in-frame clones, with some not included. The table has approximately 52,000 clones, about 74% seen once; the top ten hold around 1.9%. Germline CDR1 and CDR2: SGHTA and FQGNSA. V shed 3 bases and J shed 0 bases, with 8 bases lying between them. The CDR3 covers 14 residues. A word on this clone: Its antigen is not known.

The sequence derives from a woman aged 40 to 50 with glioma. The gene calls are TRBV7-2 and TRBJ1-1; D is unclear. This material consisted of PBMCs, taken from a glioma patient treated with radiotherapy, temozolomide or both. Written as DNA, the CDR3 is TGTGCCAGCAGCTTGTTGGGGATGAACACTGAAGCTTTCTTT. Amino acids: CASSLLGMNTEAFF. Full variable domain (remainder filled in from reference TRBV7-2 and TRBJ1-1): GAGVSQSPSNKVTEKGKDVELRCDPISGHTALYWYRQSLGQGLEFLIYFQGNSAPDKSGLPSDRFSAERTGGSVSTLTIQRTQQEDSAVYLCASSLLGMNTEAFFGQGTRLTVV.